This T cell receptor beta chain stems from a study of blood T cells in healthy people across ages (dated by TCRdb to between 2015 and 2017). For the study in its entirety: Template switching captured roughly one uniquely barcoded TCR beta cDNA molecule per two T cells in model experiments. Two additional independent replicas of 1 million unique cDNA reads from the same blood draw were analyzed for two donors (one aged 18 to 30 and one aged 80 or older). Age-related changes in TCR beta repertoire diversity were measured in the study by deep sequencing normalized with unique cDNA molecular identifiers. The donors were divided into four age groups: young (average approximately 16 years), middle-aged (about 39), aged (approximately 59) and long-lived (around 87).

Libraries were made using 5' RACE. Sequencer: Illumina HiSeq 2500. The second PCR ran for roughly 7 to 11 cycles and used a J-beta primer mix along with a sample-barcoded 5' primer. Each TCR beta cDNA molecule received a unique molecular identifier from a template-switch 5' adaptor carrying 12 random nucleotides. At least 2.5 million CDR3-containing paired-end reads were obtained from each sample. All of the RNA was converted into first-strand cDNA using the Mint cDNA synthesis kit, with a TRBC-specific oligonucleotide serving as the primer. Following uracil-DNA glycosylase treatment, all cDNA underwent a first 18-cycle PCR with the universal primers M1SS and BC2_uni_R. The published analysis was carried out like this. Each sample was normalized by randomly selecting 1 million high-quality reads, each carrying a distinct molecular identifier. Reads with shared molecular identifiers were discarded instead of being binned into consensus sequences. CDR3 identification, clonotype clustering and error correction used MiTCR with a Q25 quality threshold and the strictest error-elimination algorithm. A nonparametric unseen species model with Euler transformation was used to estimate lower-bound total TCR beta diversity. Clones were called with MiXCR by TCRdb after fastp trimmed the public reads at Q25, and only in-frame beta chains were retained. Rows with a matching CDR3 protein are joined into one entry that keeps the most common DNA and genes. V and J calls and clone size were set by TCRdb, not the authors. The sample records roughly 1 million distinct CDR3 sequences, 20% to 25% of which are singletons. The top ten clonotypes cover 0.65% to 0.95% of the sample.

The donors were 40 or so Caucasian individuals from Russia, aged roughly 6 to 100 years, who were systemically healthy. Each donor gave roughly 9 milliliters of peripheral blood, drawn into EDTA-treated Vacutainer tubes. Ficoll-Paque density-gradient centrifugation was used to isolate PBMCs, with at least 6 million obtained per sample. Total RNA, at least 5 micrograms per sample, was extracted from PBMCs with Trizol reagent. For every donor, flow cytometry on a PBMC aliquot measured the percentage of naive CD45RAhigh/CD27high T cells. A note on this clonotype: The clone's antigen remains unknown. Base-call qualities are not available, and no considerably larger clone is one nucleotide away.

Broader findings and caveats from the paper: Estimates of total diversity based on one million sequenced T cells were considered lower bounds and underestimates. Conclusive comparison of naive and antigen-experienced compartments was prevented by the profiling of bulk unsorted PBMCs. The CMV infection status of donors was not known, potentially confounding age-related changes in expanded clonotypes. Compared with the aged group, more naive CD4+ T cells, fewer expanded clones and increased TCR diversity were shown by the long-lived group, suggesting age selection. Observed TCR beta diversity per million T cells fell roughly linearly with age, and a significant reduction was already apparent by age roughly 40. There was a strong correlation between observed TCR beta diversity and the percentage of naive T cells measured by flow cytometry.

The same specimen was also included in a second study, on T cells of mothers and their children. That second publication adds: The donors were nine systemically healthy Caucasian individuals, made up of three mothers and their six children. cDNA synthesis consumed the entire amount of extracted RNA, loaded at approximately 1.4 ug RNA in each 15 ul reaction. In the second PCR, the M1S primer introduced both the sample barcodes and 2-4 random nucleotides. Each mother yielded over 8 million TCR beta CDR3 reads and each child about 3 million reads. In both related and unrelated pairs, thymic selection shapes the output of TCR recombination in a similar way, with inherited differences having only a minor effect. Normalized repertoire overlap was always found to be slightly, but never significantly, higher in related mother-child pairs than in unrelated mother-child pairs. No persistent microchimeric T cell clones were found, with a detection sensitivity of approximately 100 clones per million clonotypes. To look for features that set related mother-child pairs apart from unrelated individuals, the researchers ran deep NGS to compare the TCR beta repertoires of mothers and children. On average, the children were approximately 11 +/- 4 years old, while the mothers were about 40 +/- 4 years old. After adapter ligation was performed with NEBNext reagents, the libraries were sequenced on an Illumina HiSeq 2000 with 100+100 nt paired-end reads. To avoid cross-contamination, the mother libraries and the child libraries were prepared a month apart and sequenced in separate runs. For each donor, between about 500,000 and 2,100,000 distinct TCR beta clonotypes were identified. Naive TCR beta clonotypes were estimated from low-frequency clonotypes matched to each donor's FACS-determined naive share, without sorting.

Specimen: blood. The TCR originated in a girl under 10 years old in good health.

The CDR3 protein: CASSPSGPSNNEQFF. The nucleotide sequence is TGTGCCAGCAGCCCTAGCGGTCCTTCTAACAATGAGCAGTTCTTC. The chain links TRBV12-3 or TRBV12-4 with TRBJ2-1; the central 7 bases match TRBD2. V ends up 6 bases short and J 5 bases short, with an unmatched junction base count of 10. The CDR3, from cysteine to phenylalanine, totals 15 residues. Of all the DNA, just the CDR3 is kept, 45 bases in frame from base 1.